A single T cell receptor beta chain is shown here with its context. These data belong to a study of blood T cell repertoires in COVID-19. Study at large: Sites across the United States, Italy and Spain contributed samples from acute and convalescent COVID-19. Nucleic acid was either cDNA or gDNA, and it came from T cells, B-cell-depleted T cells, or PBMCs.

CDR1 is MNHEY and CDR2 is SMNVEV in the germline V gene (reference sequence). V was clipped by 6 bases and J by 6 bases, with 17 bases between them. This CDR3 region has 14 residues. As handled by the study authors: Nucleated cell counts were estimated from reference gene primer amplification. Generated by immunoSEQ multiplex PCR, the TCRdb table keeps only in-frame clones and is missing some. V and J calls and clone size are given by that table; D and trimming were obtained from the DNA. The sample holds a few hundred thousand clones, about 80% seen once. V and J are TRBV27 and TRBJ1-1; D is unclear. Sequences were obtained from PBMCs or T cells enriched from blood (not recorded which). The sequence was obtained from a man aged 50 or older who had recovered from COVID-19. CDR3 in amino acids: CASSSTPRFPEAFF. The CDR3 bases are TGTGCCAGCAGCTCAACCCCCCGGTTCCCTGAAGCTTTCTTT.